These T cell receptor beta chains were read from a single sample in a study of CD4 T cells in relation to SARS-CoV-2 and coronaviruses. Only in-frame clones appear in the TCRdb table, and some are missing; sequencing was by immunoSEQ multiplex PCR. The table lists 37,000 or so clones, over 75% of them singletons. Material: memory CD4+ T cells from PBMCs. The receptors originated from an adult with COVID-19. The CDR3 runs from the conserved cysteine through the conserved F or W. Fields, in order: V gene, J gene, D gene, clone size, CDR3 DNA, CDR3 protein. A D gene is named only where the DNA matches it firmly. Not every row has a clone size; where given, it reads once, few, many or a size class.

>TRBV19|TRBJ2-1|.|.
TGTGCCAGTAGTACAGCGGCCCTGGGGTTATATGAGCAGTTCTTC
CASSTAALGLYEQFF
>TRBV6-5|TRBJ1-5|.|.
TGTGCCAGCAGTCCCCGGGGGCAGCCCCAGCATTTT
CASSPRGQPQHF
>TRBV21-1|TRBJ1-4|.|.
TGTGCCAGCAGCAATGAAAAACTGTTTTTT
CASSNEKLFF
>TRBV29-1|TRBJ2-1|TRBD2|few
TGCAGCGTTGGACTAGCGGTGAGGAATGAGCAGTTCTTC
CSVGLAVRNEQFF
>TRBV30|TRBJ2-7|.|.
TGTGCCTACCGGGACTCTTCCTACGAGCAGTACTTC
CAYRDSSYEQYF
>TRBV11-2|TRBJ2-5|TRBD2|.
TGTGCCAGCAGCTTCCCTACCCCCGTCCCGCGGGGGGAGACCCAGTACTTC
CASSFPTPVPRGETQYF
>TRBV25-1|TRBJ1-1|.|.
TGTGCCAGCAGCAGCCTCATGAACACTGAAGCTTTCTTT
CASSSLMNTEAFF
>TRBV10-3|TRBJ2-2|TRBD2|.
TGTGCCAGCAAACGGGGACTAGCGGACACCGGGGAGCTGTTTTTT
CASKRGLADTGELFF
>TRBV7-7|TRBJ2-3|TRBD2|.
TGTGCCAGCAGCCCCGGGACTAGCGGGGGGAGGACCGATACGCAGTATTTT
CASSPGTSGGRTDTQYF
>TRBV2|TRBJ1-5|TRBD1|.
TGTGCCAGCAGTAGACAGGGGGCGAGGAATCAGCCCCAGCATTTT
CASSRQGARNQPQHF
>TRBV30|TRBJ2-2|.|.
TGTGCCTGGAGGTACAGAGCCGGGGAGCTGTTTTTT
CAWRYRAGELFF
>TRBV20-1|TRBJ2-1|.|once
TGCAGTGCTAGTCAGCTCTCGGTAATGGACAATGAGCAGTTCTTC
CSASQLSVMDNEQFF
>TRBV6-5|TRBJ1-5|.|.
TGTGCCAGCAGTTACGTAGGGTTCAATCAGCCCCAGCATTTT
CASSYVGFNQPQHF
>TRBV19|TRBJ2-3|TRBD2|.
TGTGCCAGTAGTATAGGACGGGAGGGAAGCGCAGATACGCAGTATTTT
CASSIGREGSADTQYF
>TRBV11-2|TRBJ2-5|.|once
TGTGCCAGCAGCTTACCCTTCAGAAGGGGCCAGACCCAGTACTTC
CASSLPFRRGQTQYF
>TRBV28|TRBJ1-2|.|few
TGTGCCAGCAGTTACGGACAACGAGGGGATTATGGCTACACCTTC
CASSYGQRGDYGYTF
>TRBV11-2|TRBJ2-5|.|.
TGTGCCAGCAGCTTAGGATTACAAGAGACCCAGTACTTC
CASSLGLQETQYF
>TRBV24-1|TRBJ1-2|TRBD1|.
TGTGCCACCAGTGACCCGACCCGAGAGGGGGCATCAGGCTACACCTTC
CATSDPTREGASGYTF
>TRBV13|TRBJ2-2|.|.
TGTGCCAGCAGCTCCACTGGGAACACCGGGGAGCTGTTTTTT
CASSSTGNTGELFF
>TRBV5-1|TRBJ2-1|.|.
TGCGCCAGCAGCTTGGATTCTGGAGGGATCATCAATGAGCAGTTCTTC
CASSLDSGGIINEQFF
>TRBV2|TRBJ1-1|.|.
TGTGCCAGCAGTGGTGGACTGCGGGGCACTGAAGCTTTCTTT
CASSGGLRGTEAFF
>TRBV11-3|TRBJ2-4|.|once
TGTGCCAGCAGCTGGGGGAGGAACGGCATTCAGTACTTC
CASSWGRNGIQYF
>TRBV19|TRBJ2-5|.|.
TGTGCCAGTAGTATAAGGGCAGGCCAAGAGACCCAGTACTTC
CASSIRAGQETQYF
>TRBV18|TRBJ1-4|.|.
TGTGCCAGCTCACCAGGGCTAGGAGTAGGTGAAAAACTGTTTTTT
CASSPGLGVGEKLFF
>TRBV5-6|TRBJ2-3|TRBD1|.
TGTGCCAGCAGCTTGGGGGACAGGGGTTTCACAGATACGCAGTATTTT
CASSLGDRGFTDTQYF
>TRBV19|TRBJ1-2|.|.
TGTGCCAGTATCGGAGAACTTCCGAGCCTGAACCTATATGGCTACACCTTC
CASIGELPSLNLYGYTF
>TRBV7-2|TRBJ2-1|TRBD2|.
TGTGCCAGCAGCCCCGGGACTAGCTACAATGAGCAGTTCTTC
CASSPGTSYNEQFF
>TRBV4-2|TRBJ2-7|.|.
TGTGCCAGCAGCCAAGTAACTAGTGAACCTGGCGAGCAGTACTTC
CASSQVTSEPGEQYF
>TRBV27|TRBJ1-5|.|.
TGTGCCAGCAGTCCGGGCTTTGGGCGAGGCAATCAGCCCCAGCATTTT
CASSPGFGRGNQPQHF
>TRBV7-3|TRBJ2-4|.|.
TGTGCCAGCAGCCAAGCGGGTGGAAACATTCAGTACTTC
CASSQAGGNIQYF
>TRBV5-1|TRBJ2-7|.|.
TGCGCCAGCAGCTTGTTCCAGGGAGGGGGCCCGGGGGAGCAGTACTTC
CASSLFQGGGPGEQYF
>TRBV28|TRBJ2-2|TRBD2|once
TGTGCCAGCAGCCAACTAGCGGGAGGAACCGGGGAGCTGTTTTTT
CASSQLAGGTGELFF
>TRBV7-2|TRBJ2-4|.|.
TGTGCCAGCAGCTTAGAGGGGACCCTACCGAAAAACATTCAGTACTTC
CASSLEGTLPKNIQYF
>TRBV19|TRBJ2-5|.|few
TGTGCCAGTAGTATCGGTTGGGGCAGGGTCCCCGGAGAGACCCAGTACTTC
CASSIGWGRVPGETQYF
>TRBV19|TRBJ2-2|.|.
TGTGCCAGTAGCCTGAGGCAGGGCTCGAACACCGGGGAGCTGTTTTTT
CASSLRQGSNTGELFF
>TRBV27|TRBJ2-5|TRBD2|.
TGTGCCAGCAGGACTAGCGCTCAAGAGACCCAGTACTTC
CASRTSAQETQYF
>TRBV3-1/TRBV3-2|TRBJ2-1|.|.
TGTGCCAGCAGCCAAGCGGCTGAGCAGTTCTTC
CASSQAAEQFF
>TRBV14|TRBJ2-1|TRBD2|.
TGTGCCAGCAGCCCACCGGGACTAGCGGGAGTTGGCGATGAGCAGTTCTTC
CASSPPGLAGVGDEQFF
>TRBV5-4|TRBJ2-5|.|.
TGTGCCAGCAGCAGGGGGGGGACCCAAGAGACCCAGTACTTC
CASSRGGTQETQYF
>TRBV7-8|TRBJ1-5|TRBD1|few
TGTGCCAGCAGCCCGGTGGGACAGGGCAATCAGCCCCAGCATTTT
CASSPVGQGNQPQHF
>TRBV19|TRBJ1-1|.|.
TGTGCCAGTAGTATACTGGGGCACACTGAAGCTTTCTTT
CASSILGHTEAFF
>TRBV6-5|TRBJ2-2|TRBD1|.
TGTGCCAGCAGTTTGACAGGGGTTACCGGGGAGCTGTTTTTT
CASSLTGVTGELFF
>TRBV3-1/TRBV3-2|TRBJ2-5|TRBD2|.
TGTGCCAGCAGCACCCGACTAGCGGAAGAGACCCAGTACTTC
CASSTRLAEETQYF